The 26 T cell receptor beta chains given below trace back to one sample, sequenced in a study of CD8+ T cells in alopecia areata (dated by TCRdb to about 2018). Library creation used the immunoSEQ multiplex PCR assay. RNA was extracted from all samples and reverse transcribed into cDNA, which served as template for TCR sequencing. In its TCRdb copy, this immuneACCESS table keeps in-frame sequences only and misses some clones. Where compared with another copy, unresolved V genes explain less than half of these, and the others have no known cause. In all, the sample holds about 270,000 clones, and roughly 60% of those were seen once. About 0.88% of the sample belongs to the ten largest clones. The label giving this sample's treatment or condition can be read as: oral pan-JAK inhibitor, 5-10 mg twice daily. Sequences were derived from CD4+ T cells sorted from blood, sampled around week 52, from a patient treated with tofacitinib. Receptors originate from a human donor with alopecia areata.

Only a few counts were recorded for this clone. The V gene is TRBV7-9, the J gene TRBJ2-3; D may be TRBD2 (6 bases). Trimming pared 8 bases from V and 2 bases from J, leaving 14 bases between. This CDR3 has 14 amino acids. Per germline, CDR1 SEHNR and CDR2 FQNEAQ (reference sequence). The CDR3 loop reads CASVGRGYTDTQYF. The CDR3 DNA is TGTGCCAGCGTGGGGCGGGGCTACACAGATACGCAGTATTTT.

V and J are TRBV5-6 and TRBJ1-5; D call uncertain. The CDR3 length is 15 residues. The germline V gene has CDR1 SGHDT and CDR2 YYEEEE. Trimming cost V 3 bases and J 0 bases, with 10 bases left between them. The CDR3 spells CASSSIGNSNQPQHF. CDR3 in DNA: TGTGCCAGCAGCTCAATCGGAAATAGCAATCAGCCCCAGCATTTT.

V is TRBV5-1 and J is TRBJ2-1; weak D call: TRBD2 (5 bases). V lost 0 bases, J lost 8 bases, and 9 bases lay in between. This CDR3 is 13 amino acids long. Germline V gene sequence: CDR1 SGHRS, CDR2 YFSETQ. The CDR3 sequence is CASSLDRGYEQFF. In DNA form, the CDR3 reads TGCGCCAGCAGCTTGGATCGGGGATATGAGCAGTTCTTC.

The rearrangement joins TRBV19 to TRBJ1-4; a possible D gene is TRBD1 (6 bases). Germline V gene data show CDR1 as LNHDA and CDR2 as SQIVND (reference sequence). The CDR3 loop spans 13 amino acids. V was pared by 6 bases and J by 6 bases, with 11 bases between. The CDR3: CASRPGADEKLFF. As DNA, the CDR3 is TGTGCCAGTAGGCCAGGGGCCGATGAAAAACTGTTTTTT.

The genes are TRBV30 and TRBJ1-4; D not resolved. This CDR3 region has 12 residues. CDR1 and CDR2 from the germline V gene are GTSNPN and SVGIG (reference sequence). V lost 2 bases, J lost 11 bases, and 12 bases lay in between. The CDR3: CAWSLTREKLFF. CDR3 nucleotides: TGTGCCTGGAGTTTAACACGAGAGAAACTGTTTTTT. The full variable domain, in which reference TRBV30 and TRBJ1-4 provide the parts outside the CDR3, is SQTIHQWPATLVQPVGSPLSLECTVEGTSNPNLYWYRQAAGRGLQLLFYSVGIGQISSEVPQNLSASRPQDRQFILSSKKLLLSDSGFYLCAWSLTREKLFFGSGTQLSVL.

The rearrangement links TRBV25-1 to TRBJ2-1, with D uncertain. Germline loops: CDR1 MGHDK, CDR2 SYGVNS. With 5 bases removed from V and 5 bases from J, the gap between germline ends came to 13 bases. There are 14 residues in the CDR3. The CDR3 here is CASSRPLGNNEQFF. In DNA form, the CDR3 reads TGTGCCAGCAGTAGGCCCCTCGGTAACAATGAGCAGTTCTTC.

This chain uses TRBV7-9 with TRBJ1-1; D gene unclear. This CDR3 spans 13 amino acids. Deletions cut 2 bases from V and 8 bases from J, with 12 bases between. From germline, CDR1 is SEHNR and CDR2 FQNEAQ (reference sequence). The CDR3 reads CASSLLGMAEAFF. The CDR3 DNA sequence: TGTGCCAGCAGCTTACTGGGGATGGCGGAAGCTTTCTTT.

This chain joins TRBV7-3 and TRBJ2-7; D ambiguous. Trimming cost V 5 bases and J 5 bases, with 13 bases left between them. The CDR3 totals 13 residues. Per germline, CDR1 SGHTA and CDR2 FQGTGA. The CDR3 protein is CASSASIAHEQYF. The CDR3 coding sequence is TGTGCCAGCAGCGCCTCTATAGCCCACGAGCAGTACTTC.

The J gene is TRBJ2-3, the V gene TRBV5-6; 8 nucleotides match TRBD2. CDR3 length: 16 residues. V shed 2 bases, J shed 1 base, and the junction held 6 bases outside the gene matches. The germline gives CDR1 SGHDT, CDR2 YYEEEE. This chain's CDR3 is CASSLAGEGGTDTQYF. CDR3 coding DNA: TGTGCCAGCAGCTTAGCGGGAGAAGGGGGCACAGATACGCAGTATTTT.

V and J are TRBV7-2 and TRBJ2-3, with a tentative D call TRBD2 (6 bases). The CDR3 sequence is 15 residues long. Germline V CDR1 and CDR2: SGHTA, FQGNSA. Between the trimmed V and J ends, which lost 2 bases and 1 base, there was a span of 10 bases. The CDR3 is CASSLRRDGTDTQYF. DNA of the CDR3: TGTGCCAGCAGCTTAAGGAGGGACGGCACAGATACGCAGTATTTT.

This rearrangement joins TRBV11-2 to TRBJ1-1; D not resolved. V was trimmed by 2 bases and J by 4 bases, leaving 8 bases between them. CDR1 and CDR2 (germline): SGHAT, FQNNGV. The CDR3 length is 13 residues. Here the CDR3 reads CASSLRRGTEAFF. CDR3 sequence (DNA): TGTGCCAGCAGCTTACGTCGGGGCACTGAAGCTTTCTTT.

The genes are TRBV7-2 and TRBJ2-7; 12 nucleotides match TRBD2. Unmatched junction bases numbered 10, after V lost 5 bases and J lost 5 bases. This CDR3 spans 16 amino acids. CDR1 and CDR2 from the germline V gene are SGHTA and FQGNSA. CDR3 in DNA: TGTGCCAGCAGCCGCGACCTGACTAGCGGGGGCCACGAGCAGTACTTC. Translated, it gives CASSRDLTSGGHEQYF.

The chain joins TRBV29-1 to TRBJ1-4; TRBD1 matches at 7 bases. From germline, CDR1 is SQVTM and CDR2 ANQGSEA. V dropped 6 bases and J dropped 3; count of bases not matched to a gene: 7. The CDR3 contains 14 residues. The chain's CDR3 is CSVGIGTANEKLFF. The CDR3 DNA follows: TGCAGCGTCGGTATCGGGACAGCTAATGAAAAACTGTTTTTT. Looking up the rest from reference TRBV29-1 and TRBJ1-4 gives the full variable domain: SAVISQKPSRDICQRGTSLTIQCQVDSQVTMMFWYRQQPGQSLTLIATANQGSEATYESGFVIDKFPISRPNLTFSTLTVSNMSPEDSSIYLCSVGIGTANEKLFFGSGTQLSVL.

In its sample, this clone was seen a few times. The chain links TRBV7-9 to TRBJ1-1, with D unresolved. The V gene's germline CDR1 is SEHNR and CDR2 FQNEAQ (reference sequence). There are 14 residues in the CDR3. V dropped 3 bases and J dropped 7 bases, with 15 bases sitting between them. The CDR3 DNA sequence: TGTGCCAGCAGCTTGAGGGAGCGGACCCGTGAAGCTTTCTTT. This encodes CASSLRERTREAFF.

V is TRBV7-2 and J is TRBJ1-2; TRBD1 agrees at 7 bases. The CDR3 runs 15 residues. V dropped 5 bases and J dropped 5; count of bases not matched to a gene: 11. CDR1 is SGHTA and CDR2 is FQGNSA in the germline V gene. CDR3 sequence (DNA): TGTGCCAGCAGCCTATCCCCGGGACAGTCTTATGGCTACACCTTC. Its translation: CASSLSPGQSYGYTF.

The rearrangement links TRBV27 to TRBJ1-1, with TRBD1 as a possible D gene (6 bases). Trimming shortened V by 8 bases and J by 5 bases, and 15 bases separated the two germline ends. The length of the CDR3 is 13 residues. CDR1 is MNHEY and CDR2 is SMNVEV in the germline V gene (reference sequence). The CDR3 sequence is CASSSGASTEAFF. The CDR3 nucleotides read TGTGCCAGCTCATCGGGGGCATCGACTGAAGCTTTCTTT.

This chain connects TRBV19 to TRBJ1-2; D ambiguous. Per the germline V gene, CDR1 is LNHDA and CDR2 is SQIVND (reference sequence). The CDR3 loop spans 12 amino acids. Trimming cost V 5 bases and J 2 bases, with 6 bases left between them. CDR3 bases: TGTGCCAGTAGTCCTAGGAACTATGGCTACACCTTC. This translates into CASSPRNYGYTF.

This clone showed up just once. The chain joins TRBV10-3 to TRBJ2-5, with a weak D call TRBD1 (6 bases). This CDR3 spans 14 amino acids. Germline assignment: CDR1 ENHRY and CDR2 SYGVKD. The V end lost 2 bases, the J end lost 1 base, and 8 bases lay between the germline ends. CDR3 sequence reads: CAISELGAQETQYF. In nucleotides, the CDR3 is TGTGCCATCAGTGAGCTGGGGGCCCAAGAGACCCAGTACTTC.

The gene calls are TRBV30 and TRBJ1-4, with D unresolved. With 1 base removed from V and 10 bases from J, the gap between germline ends came to 13 bases. The germline V gene has CDR1 GTSNPN and CDR2 SVGIG (reference sequence). The CDR3 loop spans 13 amino acids. This chain's CDR3 is CAWSANLGGKLFF. CDR3 DNA sequence: TGTGCCTGGAGTGCGAACTTGGGCGGAAAACTGTTTTTT.

This chain links TRBV9 with TRBJ2-1, with 8 bases identical to TRBD2. Germline CDR1 reads SGDLS; CDR2 reads YYNGEE. V dropped 0 bases and J dropped 5; count of bases not matched to a gene: 4. The CDR3 runs to 15 residues. The CDR3 region is CASSVAGGLDNEQFF. Here the CDR3 DNA reads TGTGCCAGCAGCGTAGCTGGGGGACTAGACAATGAGCAGTTCTTC.

V is TRBV5-1 and J is TRBJ2-6; D remains ambiguous. V was trimmed by 7 bases and J by 0 bases, leaving 17 bases between them. Germline values: CDR1 SGHRS, CDR2 YFSETQ. The CDR3 sequence is 17 residues long. This CDR3 reads CASSPSAVISGANVLTF. In DNA, the CDR3 is TGCGCCAGCTCTCCCTCGGCGGTGATCTCTGGGGCCAACGTCCTGACTTTC.

This rearrangement joins TRBV7-3 to TRBJ1-2, with D possibly being TRBD1 (6 bases). This CDR3 spans 16 amino acids. V lost 0 bases to trimming and J lost 3 bases, with 14 bases between them. Germline CDR1 is SGHTA and CDR2 is FQGTGA. CDR3 in DNA: TGTGCCAGCAGCTTAACCCCGACAAGGGGGGACTATGGCTACACCTTC. Amino acid sequence: CASSLTPTRGDYGYTF.

This clone showed up just a few times. The V call is TRBV18, the J call TRBJ1-6, with D hard to call. Germline CDR1 is KGHSH and CDR2 is LQKENI. This CDR3 is built from 13 residues. V was trimmed by 6 bases and J by 8 bases, leaving 11 bases between them. The CDR3 coding sequence is TGTGCCAGCTCTCCAGAACGGGATTCACCCCTCCACTTT. This sequence encodes CASSPERDSPLHF. The entire variable domain, with the rest obtained from reference TRBV18 and TRBJ1-6, is as follows: NAGVMQNPRHLVRRRGQEARLRCSPMKGHSHVYWYRQLPEEGLKFMVYLQKENIIDESGMPKERFSAEFPKEGPSILRIQQVVRGDSAAYFCASSPERDSPLHFGNGTRLTVT.

This clone appeared a few times. The genes are TRBV7-9 and TRBJ2-7, with 7 bases fitting TRBD1. Looked up from germline, CDR1 is SEHNR and CDR2 is FQNEAQ (reference sequence). V was pared by 5 bases and J by 7 bases, with 14 bases of the junction left unmatched. The CDR3 loop spans 15 amino acids. Written as DNA, the CDR3 is TGTGCCAGCAGCCAACGGACAGGACCCTTTTTTGAGCAGTACTTC. It translates to CASSQRTGPFFEQYF.

This chain connects TRBV30 to TRBJ1-5; possibly TRBD1 for D (5 bases). Germline assignment: CDR1 GTSNPN and CDR2 SVGIG (reference sequence). This CDR3 contains 15 residues. Trimming removed 0 bases at V and 2 bases at J, with 11 bases between. The CDR3, as DNA: TGTGCCTGGAGTGTTCAGAGGGGAGGCAATCAGCCCCAGCATTTT. Amino acid sequence: CAWSVQRGGNQPQHF.

The sample holds one count of this clone. Written as DNA, the CDR3 is TGTGCCAGCAGCTTAGAGGGTGCGCGAAAAGAGACCCAGTACTTC. Translation gives CASSLEGARKETQYF. The chain combines TRBV7-2 with TRBJ2-5; D call uncertain. The CDR3 runs to 15 residues. The germline gives CDR1 SGHTA, CDR2 FQGNSA. The V end lost 1 base, the J end lost 3 bases, and 12 bases lay between the germline ends.